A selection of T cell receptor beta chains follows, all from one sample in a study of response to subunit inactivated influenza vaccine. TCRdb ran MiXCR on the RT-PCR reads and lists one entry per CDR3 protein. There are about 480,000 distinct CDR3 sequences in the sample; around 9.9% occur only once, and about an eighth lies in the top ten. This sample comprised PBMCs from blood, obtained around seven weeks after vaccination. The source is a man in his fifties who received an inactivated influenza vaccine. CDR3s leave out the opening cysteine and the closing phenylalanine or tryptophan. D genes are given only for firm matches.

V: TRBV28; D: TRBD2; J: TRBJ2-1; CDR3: ASERAGGSNEQF
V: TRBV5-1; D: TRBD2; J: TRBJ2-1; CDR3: ASSLAPGGHLF
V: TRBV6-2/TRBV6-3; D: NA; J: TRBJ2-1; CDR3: ASSLVQKQF
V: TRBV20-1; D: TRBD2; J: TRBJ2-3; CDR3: SARLMLAGGTDTQY
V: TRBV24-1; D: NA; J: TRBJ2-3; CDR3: ATSDPGTDSTDTQY
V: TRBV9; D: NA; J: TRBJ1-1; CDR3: ASSPRGHQEAF
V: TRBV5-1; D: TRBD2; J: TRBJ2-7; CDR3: ASSLASSGKYEQY
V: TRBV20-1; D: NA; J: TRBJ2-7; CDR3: SAPAPKGLNSYEQY
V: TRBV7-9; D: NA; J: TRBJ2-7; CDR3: ASSPAPDGKYEQY
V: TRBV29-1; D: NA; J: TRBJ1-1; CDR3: SVLRTPKSTEAF
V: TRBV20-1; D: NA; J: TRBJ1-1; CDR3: SARAGHKNTEAF
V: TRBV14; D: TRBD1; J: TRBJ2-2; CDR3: ASSQSGTGWSNTGELF
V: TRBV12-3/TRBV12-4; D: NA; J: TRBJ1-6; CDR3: ASSFSPIVSPLH
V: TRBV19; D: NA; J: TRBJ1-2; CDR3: ASSTIPTGLYT
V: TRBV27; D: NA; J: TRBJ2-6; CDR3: ASSLFVAGANVLT
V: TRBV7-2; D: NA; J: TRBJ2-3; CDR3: ASSLLGATDTQY
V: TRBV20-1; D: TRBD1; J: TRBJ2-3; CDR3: SARQPSDRAWLY
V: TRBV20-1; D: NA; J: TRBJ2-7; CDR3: SGWRAGNEQY
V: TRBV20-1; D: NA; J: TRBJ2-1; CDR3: SARGPINLLYNEQF
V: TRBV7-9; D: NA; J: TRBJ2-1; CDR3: ASSWGYGNEQF
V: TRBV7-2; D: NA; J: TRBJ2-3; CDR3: ASSAQGRGDTQY
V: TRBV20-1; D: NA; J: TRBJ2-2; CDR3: SAVGTSTNTGELF
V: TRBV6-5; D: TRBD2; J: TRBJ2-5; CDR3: ASSSSGGVQETQY
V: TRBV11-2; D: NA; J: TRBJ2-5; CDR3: ASSRSTGRLRLVETQY
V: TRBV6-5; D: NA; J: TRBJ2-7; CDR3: ASSYSSVARVPYEQY
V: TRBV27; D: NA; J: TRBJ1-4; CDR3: ASSSMGTHNEKLF
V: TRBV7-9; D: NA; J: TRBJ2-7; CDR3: ASKLGSSYEQY
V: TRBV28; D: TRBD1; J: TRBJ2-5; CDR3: ASSLRDRVH
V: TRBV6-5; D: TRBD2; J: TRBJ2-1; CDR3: ASSYERGIYNEQF
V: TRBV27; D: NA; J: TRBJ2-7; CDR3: ASSLTGDVGYEQY
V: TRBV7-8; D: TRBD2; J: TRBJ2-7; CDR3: ASSLGSGGEAYEQY
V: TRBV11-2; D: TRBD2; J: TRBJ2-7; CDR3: ASSLGEGAYEQY
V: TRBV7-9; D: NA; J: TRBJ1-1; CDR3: ASSLDGTQNTEAF
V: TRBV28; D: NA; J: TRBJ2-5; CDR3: ASRPGRLETQY
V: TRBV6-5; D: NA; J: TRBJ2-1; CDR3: ASSYSDGDNEQF
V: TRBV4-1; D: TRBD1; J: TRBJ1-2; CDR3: ASSQFLTGTAYGYT
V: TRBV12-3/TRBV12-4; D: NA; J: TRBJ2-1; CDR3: ASRTDSGSYNEQF
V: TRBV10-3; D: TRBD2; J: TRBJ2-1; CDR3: AIRGGTSGRGRNEQF
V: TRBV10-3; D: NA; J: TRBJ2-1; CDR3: ATSRGAGSRRLNEQF
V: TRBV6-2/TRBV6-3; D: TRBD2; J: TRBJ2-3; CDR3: ASAQLAEPTDTQY
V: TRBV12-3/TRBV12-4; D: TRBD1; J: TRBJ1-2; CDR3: ASSQNRGPGYT
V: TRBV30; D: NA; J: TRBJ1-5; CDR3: AWRDGTENQPQH
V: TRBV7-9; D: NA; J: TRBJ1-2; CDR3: ASSFGGPGYT
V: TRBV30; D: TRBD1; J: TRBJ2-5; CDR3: AWSVRGTAD